These T cell receptor beta chains were read from a single sample in a study of T cells in Graves' hyperthyroidism and ophthalmopathy. Each CDR3 protein is one row after TCRdb ran MiXCR on the multiplex PCR reads. The table lists more than 300,000 distinct CDR3 sequences, about a sixth of them singletons. Sequencing was carried out using blood. These receptors originate from a woman aged 25 to 39 with Graves' hyperthyroidism that later progressed to Graves' ophthalmopathy. Each CDR3 is given without its conserved first and last residue. The order of the fields is V gene, CDR3 length, CDR3 protein.

v_gene: TRBV7-8
len: 15
CDR3aa: ASSLGTYRGNSDGYT

v_gene: TRBV7-9
len: 14
CDR3aa: ASSESTSGSWETQY

v_gene: TRBV28
len: 13
CDR3aa: ASSEKGQGAETQY

v_gene: TRBV20-1
len: 11
CDR3aa: SARGAGSTEAF

v_gene: TRBV28
len: 11
CDR3aa: ASSLWSNQPQH

v_gene: TRBV5-6
len: 15
CDR3aa: ASSSPGLVADNSPLH

v_gene: TRBV7-9
len: 13
CDR3aa: ASSLGRGAVYEQY

v_gene: TRBV13
len: 13
CDR3aa: ASSLGLSGNTEAF

v_gene: TRBV6-1
len: 15
CDR3aa: ASSPWTGGAIGDTQY

v_gene: TRBV30
len: 10
CDR3aa: AWGRGTGEQY

v_gene: TRBV13
len: 13
CDR3aa: ASSSSGKEAYEQY